The sequence of this T cell receptor (beta chain) was determined in a study of CD8 T cells in ankylosing spondylitis. Quantitative molecular-barcoded 5'-RACE generated the TCR beta libraries. TCRdb passed the 5' RACE reads through MiXCR, listing each CDR3 protein once. This table has roughly 230,000 distinct CDR3 sequences, about 18% appearing once. This CDR3 is built from 12 residues. The trim removed 7 bases at V and 5 bases at J, leaving 4 bases unmatched. The germline V gene has CDR1 SQVTM and CDR2 ANQGSEA. Overall study findings and caveats: Significantly higher representation of disease-linked clones was reported for matched ankylosing spondylitis synovial fluid.

In this sample, this clonotype turned up a few times. Its cognate antigen is unknown. The sequence was collected from a male donor with ankylosing spondylitis or in good health (not recorded which). What was sequenced was blood, either unsorted or a sorted T cell fraction (not recorded which). This chain connects TRBV29-1 to TRBJ2-2, with 7 bases matching TRBD1. The CDR3 DNA reads as TGCAGCGGACAGGGCGGAACCGGGGAGCTGTTTTTT. This translates into CSGQGGTGELFF.